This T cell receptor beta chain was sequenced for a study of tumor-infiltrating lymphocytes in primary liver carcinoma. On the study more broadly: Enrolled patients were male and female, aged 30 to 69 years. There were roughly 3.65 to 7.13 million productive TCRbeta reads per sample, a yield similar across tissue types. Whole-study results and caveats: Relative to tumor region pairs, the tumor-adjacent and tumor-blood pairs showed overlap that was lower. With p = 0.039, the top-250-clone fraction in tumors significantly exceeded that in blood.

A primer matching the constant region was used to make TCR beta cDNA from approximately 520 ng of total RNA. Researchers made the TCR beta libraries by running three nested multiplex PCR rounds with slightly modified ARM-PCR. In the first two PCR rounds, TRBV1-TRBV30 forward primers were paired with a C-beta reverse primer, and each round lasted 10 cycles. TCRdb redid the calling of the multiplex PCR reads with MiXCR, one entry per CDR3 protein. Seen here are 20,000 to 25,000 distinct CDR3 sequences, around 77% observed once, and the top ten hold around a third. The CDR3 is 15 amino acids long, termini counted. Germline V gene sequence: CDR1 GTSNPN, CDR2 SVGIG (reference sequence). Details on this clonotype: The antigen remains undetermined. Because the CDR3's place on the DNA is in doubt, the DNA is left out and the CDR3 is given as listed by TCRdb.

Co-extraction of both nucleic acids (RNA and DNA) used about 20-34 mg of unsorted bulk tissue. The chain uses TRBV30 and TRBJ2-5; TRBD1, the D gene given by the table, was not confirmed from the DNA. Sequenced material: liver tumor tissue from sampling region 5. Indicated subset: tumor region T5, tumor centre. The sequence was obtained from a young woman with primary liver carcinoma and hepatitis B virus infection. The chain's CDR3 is CAWKVLGVALGTQYF.